The next 4 T cell receptor beta chains were all read from a single sample in a study of post-analysis software for immune sequencing data. Findings and limits, study-wide: Controls had lower frequencies than patients of five TRBV segments, which included TRBV5-6, TRBV5-1 and TRBV20-1.

Their antigens remain unidentified. Unique molecular identifiers featured in each of the TCR beta cDNA libraries. MiXCR was run by TCRdb on the PCR reads, yielding one entry per CDR3 protein. The profile covers approximately 570,000 distinct CDR3 sequences, with 44% appearing a single time and 1.7% taken by the ten largest. The sample consisted of blood. The receptors here all came from a girl between 10 and 17 years old with multiple sclerosis.

In its sample, this clonotype was seen a few times. The gene calls are TRBV10-3 and TRBJ1-2; weak D call: TRBD1 (5 bases). Germline values: CDR1 ENHRY, CDR2 SYGVKD. The CDR3 consists of 17 residues. Trimming shortened V by 0 bases and J by 4 bases, and 18 bases separated the two germline ends. In DNA, the CDR3 is TGTGCCATCAGTGAGTCCCCCGGGACGGGCTATGGCTATGGCTACACCTTC. Translation gives CAISESPGTGYGYGYTF.

This clonotype was seen a single time. This rearrangement joins TRBV5-1 to TRBJ1-1, with 9 bases aligning to TRBD1. This CDR3 contains 16 residues. The V gene's germline CDR1 is SGHRS and CDR2 YFSETQ. After removal of 0 bases from V and 2 bases from J, the junction contained 5 bases not matched to a gene. CDR3 protein: CASSLGTGVVNTEAFF. The DNA for the CDR3 is TGCGCCAGCAGCTTGGGGACAGGGGTGGTAAACACTGAAGCTTTCTTT.

The chain joins TRBV20-1 to TRBJ2-3, with TRBD2 matching 14 bases. The CDR3 is 14 amino acids. CDR1 is DFQATT, CDR2 SNEGSKA, per germline (reference sequence). Losses at the gene ends were 6 bases for V and 6 bases for J; bases not matched to a gene: 5. CDR3 region: CSARLAGGLDTQYF. The CDR3 nucleotides read TGCAGTGCACGACTAGCGGGGGGGCTGGATACGCAGTATTTT.

CDR3 residues: CSARDPGRSSYEQYF. CDR3 DNA: TGCAGTGCTAGAGACCCCGGCAGGAGCTCCTACGAGCAGTACTTC. The V call is TRBV20-1, the J call TRBJ2-7; D uncertain. CDR1 DFQATT and CDR2 SNEGSKA come from the germline V gene (reference sequence). The CDR3 is 15 residues long. V gave up 0 bases and J gave up 0 bases, with 12 bases separating them.